These 27 T cell receptor beta chains originate from one sample sequenced in a study of cytomegalovirus exposure and HLA in healthy donors. Vbeta (60) and Jbeta (13) primers were used in the PCR. Repertoires were generated with immunoSEQ multiplex PCR, while TCRdb's copy carries only in-frame clones and drops some. The sample contains fewer than 100,000 clones, approximately 78% of which appear only once. The sequenced sample consisted of PBMCs. The receptors stem from a woman in her sixties in good health and CMV-seronegative.

The CDR3 DNA follows: TGTGCCAGCAGTGACAGGGGGTCCTATGGCTACACCTTC. Translated, it gives CASSDRGSYGYTF. The V and J genes are TRBV2 and TRBJ1-2; 7 positions agree with TRBD1. The CDR3 is 13 amino acids. Germline V gene sequence: CDR1 SNHLY, CDR2 FYNNEI. Losses at the gene ends were 3 bases for V and 4 bases for J; bases not matched to a gene: 2.

The chain is built from TRBV18 and TRBJ2-7, with D tentatively TRBD2 (6 bases). Trimming removed 2 bases at V and 3 bases at J, with 14 bases between. This CDR3 spans 15 amino acids. Germline V CDR1 and CDR2: KGHSH, LQKENI. The CDR3 protein is CASSPTGLPNYEQYF. The CDR3, as DNA: TGTGCCAGCTCACCAACGGGACTGCCTAACTACGAGCAGTACTTC.

The V gene is TRBV5-1, the J gene TRBJ2-1; 9 bases map to TRBD2. Germline CDR1 and CDR2: SGHRS and YFSETQ. V was pared by 0 bases and J by 5 bases, with 3 bases of the junction left unmatched. The CDR3 has 15 residues. The CDR3 DNA reads TGCGCCAGCAGCTTGGGGGCTAGCGGGAACAATGAGCAGTTCTTC. As protein: CASSLGASGNNEQFF.

The chain couples TRBV29-1 to TRBJ2-1; possibly TRBD2 for D (5 bases). The CDR3 runs to 13 residues. Germline CDR1 and CDR2: SQVTM and ANQGSEA. V gave up 6 bases and J gave up 5 bases, with 14 bases separating them. DNA of the CDR3: TGCAGCGTCGACTGGGAGAGTAACAATGAGCAGTTCTTC. Translated: CSVDWESNNEQFF.

The rearrangement joins TRBV2 to TRBJ1-6; possible D gene TRBD1, 5 bases. The CDR3 extends over 16 amino acids. Germline V gene lookup returns CDR1 SNHLY and CDR2 FYNNEI. Trimming cost V 6 bases and J 6 bases, with 18 bases left between them. The CDR3 protein is CASRRGDSRVNSPLHF. CDR3 bases: TGTGCCAGCAGACGGGGGGACTCGCGAGTTAATTCACCCCTCCACTTT.

The chain combines TRBV7-6 with TRBJ2-5; no definite D call. CDR1 is SGHVS and CDR2 is FNYEAQ in the germline V gene. This CDR3 is built from 14 residues. V shed 1 base and J shed 2 bases, with 8 bases lying between them. The DNA of the CDR3 is TGTGCCAGCAGCTTAGGGTCGGTACAAGAGACCCAGTACTTC. Encoded protein: CASSLGSVQETQYF.

The chain couples TRBV19 to TRBJ1-1, with 7 nucleotides matching TRBD1. The junction had 5 bases not matched to a gene; V was cut back by 3 bases and J by 1 base. Germline V gene data show CDR1 as LNHDA and CDR2 as SQIVND (reference sequence). The length of the CDR3 is 15 residues. The CDR3 spells CASSMGTVENTEAFF. As DNA, the CDR3 is TGTGCCAGTAGTATGGGGACAGTGGAGAACACTGAAGCTTTCTTT.

The chain recombines TRBV7-2 with TRBJ2-7, with a possible D match to TRBD1 (6 bases). The CDR3 loop spans 15 amino acids. V was clipped by 4 bases and J by 6 bases, with 19 bases between them. Germline-derived CDR1 and CDR2 are SGHTA and FQGNSA. The CDR3 bases are TGTGCCAGCAGCTCTCATGCCAGGGGTCTTGGCGAGCAGTACTTC. Protein product: CASSSHARGLGEQYF. Combining the CDR3 with reference TRBV7-2 and TRBJ2-7 gives the whole variable domain GAGVSQSPSNKVTEKGKDVELRCDPISGHTALYWYRQSLGQGLEFLIYFQGNSAPDKSGLPSDRFSAERTGGSVSTLTIQRTQQEDSAVYLCASSSHARGLGEQYFGPGTRLTVT.

This chain uses TRBV9 with TRBJ1-3, with TRBD1 identical over 8 bases. The CDR3 has 16 amino acids. The V gene end was trimmed by 4 bases and the J gene end by 2 bases; junction bases not matched to a gene: 8. CDR1 SGDLS and CDR2 YYNGEE come from the germline V gene. The CDR3: CASSPGDRTTGNTIYF. The CDR3 DNA sequence: TGTGCCAGCAGCCCGGGGGACAGGACCACTGGAAACACCATATATTTT.

For the CDR3, the DNA is TGTGCCAGCAGCTTAGACGGAGGGACCTACGAGCAGTACTTC. It encodes CASSLDGGTYEQYF. This chain connects TRBV7-2 to TRBJ2-7; D perhaps matches TRBD2 (6 bases). Per the germline V gene, CDR1 is SGHTA and CDR2 is FQGNSA. With 1 base removed from V and 2 bases from J, the gap between germline ends came to 9 bases. The CDR3 sequence is 14 residues long.

This clone has just one count. J is TRBJ2-3 and V is TRBV5-4; 12 bases align to TRBD2. The CDR3 is 17 residues long. V lost 4 bases to trimming and J lost 2 bases; unmatched junction nucleotides: 8. Germline V gene lookup returns CDR1 SGHNT and CDR2 YYREEE (reference sequence). CDR3 sequence: CASSPPGLAGITDTQYF. The DNA of the CDR3 is TGTGCCAGCAGCCCACCCGGACTAGCGGGGATCACAGATACGCAGTATTTT.

The rearrangement links TRBV7-2 to TRBJ2-5; TRBD2 matches 13 bases. V was pared by 4 bases and J by 2 bases, with 7 bases of the junction left unmatched. CDR1 is SGHTA and CDR2 is FQGNSA in the germline V gene. The CDR3 has 17 residues. The CDR3 region is CASSSRLAGGLQETQYF. The CDR3 DNA reads as TGTGCCAGCAGCTCCCGACTAGCGGGGGGCCTACAAGAGACCCAGTACTTC.

This chain joins TRBV19 and TRBJ2-2; TRBD1 agrees at 8 bases. Trimming took 7 bases from V and 6 from J; bases not matched to a gene: 7. Germline lookup yields CDR1 LNHDA and CDR2 SQIVND (reference sequence). This CDR3 contains 14 residues. Here the CDR3 DNA reads TGTGCCAGTACGACAGGGGTGGTGGCCGGGGAGCTGTTTTTT. Protein sequence: CASTTGVVAGELFF.

The chain joins TRBV2 to TRBJ2-7; D is uncertain. V was trimmed by 3 bases and J by 2 bases, leaving 11 bases between them. The CDR3 length is 14 residues. CDR1 and CDR2 from the germline V gene are SNHLY and FYNNEI. The CDR3 coding sequence is TGTGCCAGCAGTGATTGGGCCTCCACCTACGAGCAGTACTTC. It codes for CASSDWASTYEQYF.

The chain joins TRBV5-5 to TRBJ1-1; 9 bases fit TRBD1. The CDR3 consists of 16 residues. CDR1 and CDR2 from the germline V gene are SGHKS and YYEKEE (reference sequence). V shed 0 bases and J 9 bases; nucleotides not matched to a gene: 12. Here the CDR3 DNA reads TGTGCCAGCAGCTTGGACCCGACAGGGGGAAAGAGTAAAGCTTTCTTT. It is translated as CASSLDPTGGKSKAFF.

The V and J genes are TRBV19 and TRBJ1-1, with D perhaps TRBD1 (6 bases). Per germline, CDR1 LNHDA and CDR2 SQIVND (reference sequence). Trimming stripped 7 bases from V and 4 bases from J, with 13 bases between. The CDR3 has 13 residues. The CDR3 region is CASNGGLSTEAFF. CDR3 coding DNA: TGTGCCAGTAACGGGGGGCTGAGCACTGAAGCTTTCTTT. Using reference TRBV19 and TRBJ1-1 for the parts outside the CDR3, the full variable domain is DGGITQSPKYLFRKEGQNVTLSCEQNLNHDAMYWYRQDPGQGLRLIYYSQIVNDFQKGDIAEGYSVSREKKESFPLTVTSAQKNPTAFYLCASNGGLSTEAFFGQGTRLTVV.

The count of this clone is one. As DNA, the CDR3 is TGCGCCAGCAGCCAAGATGGGGGGAGTAATGAAAAACTGTTTTTT. Translated, it gives CASSQDGGSNEKLFF. The V gene is TRBV4-3, the J gene TRBJ1-4; TRBD1 might be the D (5 bases). The CDR3 covers 15 residues. Germline values: CDR1 LGHNA, CDR2 YSLEER. Trimming cost V 0 bases and J 4 bases, with 9 bases left between them.

The chain links TRBV25-1 to TRBJ2-1, with TRBD2 matching over 14 bases. CDR3 length: 18 residues. J gave up 6 bases and V 4 bases, and 11 bases lay outside the gene matches. Germline V gives CDR1 MGHDK, CDR2 SYGVNS. For the CDR3, the DNA is TGTGCCAGCAGTGGACCCGGGACTAGCGGGAGTCCTCGCAATGAGCAGTTCTTC. It yields the protein CASSGPGTSGSPRNEQFF.

The rearrangement joins TRBV18 to TRBJ1-2; 9 bases are shared with TRBD1. CDR1 KGHSH and CDR2 LQKENI come from the germline V gene. Unmatched junction bases numbered 12, after V lost 1 base and J lost 3 bases. CDR3 length equals 18 residues. The CDR3 nucleotides read TGTGCCAGCTCACCACTTTCAATTACGGGACAGGGCGACTATGGCTACACCTTC. Its translation is CASSPLSITGQGDYGYTF. The whole variable domain, remainder taken from reference TRBV18 and TRBJ1-2, is NAGVMQNPRHLVRRRGQEARLRCSPMKGHSHVYWYRQLPEEGLKFMVYLQKENIIDESGMPKERFSAEFPKEGPSILRIQQVVRGDSAAYFCASSPLSITGQGDYGYTFGSGTRLTVV.

This clone was seen ten or more times. The chain joins TRBV6-4 to TRBJ2-3, with D unresolved. CDR1 and CDR2 from the germline V gene are MRHNA and SNTAGT. CDR3 size: 15 residues. The germline V and J ends were trimmed by 3 bases and 5 bases, with 15 bases remaining between them. CDR3 DNA sequence: TGTGCCAGCAGTGAGAGGTCGGAACCGGGAGATACGCAGTATTTT. Its translation: CASSERSEPGDTQYF.

The chain is built from TRBV7-2 and TRBJ2-1; D is unresolved. The CDR3 runs to 15 residues. CDR1 and CDR2 (germline): SGHTA, FQGNSA. V was pared by 5 bases and J by 2 bases, with 13 bases between. The DNA of the CDR3 is TGTGCCAGCAGCCCCATGTCCCTAACCTACAATGAGCAGTTCTTC. It yields the protein CASSPMSLTYNEQFF.

The chain is built from TRBV15 and TRBJ2-5, with D perhaps matching TRBD1 (5 bases). The CDR3 is 16 amino acids. In germline, CDR1 is LNHNV, CDR2 YYDKDF (reference sequence). Trimming removed 2 bases from V and 4 bases from J, with 17 bases in between. CDR3 sequence reads: CATSRTIVGVVETQYF. CDR3 coding DNA: TGTGCCACCAGCAGAACCATTGTAGGGGTGGTAGAGACCCAGTACTTC.

J is TRBJ2-5 and V is TRBV6-5; 8 bases match TRBD1. The J call could be wrong; TRBJ2-7 is a better fit for the DNA end. In germline, CDR1 is MNHEY, CDR2 SVGAGI. This CDR3 has 14 residues. In DNA, the CDR3 is TGTGCCAGCAGTTACTCGACAGGGGACTACGAGCAGTACTTC. Translation: CASSYSTGDYEQYF.

V usage is TRBV6-5 and J usage is TRBJ2-7; 8 nucleotides align to TRBD1. CDR3 length: 15 amino acids. The V gene's germline CDR1 is MNHEY and CDR2 SVGAGI. V lost 6 bases to trimming and J lost 2 bases; unmatched junction nucleotides: 9. This chain's CDR3 is CASSKTGDLTYEQYF. The CDR3, as DNA: TGTGCCAGCAGCAAGACAGGGGATTTGACCTACGAGCAGTACTTC.

The CDR3 coding sequence is TGTGCCAGCAGCTTGGGACAGATGAACACTGAAGCTTTCTTT. Its protein product is CASSLGQMNTEAFF. V usage is TRBV5-4 and J usage is TRBJ1-1, with a possible D match to TRBD1 (5 bases). This CDR3 region has 14 residues. Trimming took 0 bases from V and 0 from J, leaving 6 bases between them. CDR1 SGHNT and CDR2 YYREEE come from the germline V gene (reference sequence).

The rearrangement uses TRBV6-6 and TRBJ2-7; maybe TRBD1 (6 bases). Germline lookup yields CDR1 MNHNY and CDR2 SVGAGI (reference sequence). V dropped 0 bases and J dropped 5 bases, with 14 bases sitting between them. The CDR3 sequence is 15 residues long. The CDR3 DNA reads TGTGCCAGCAGTTACTCGAAACAGGGCAGGGACGAGCAGTACTTC. It specifies CASSYSKQGRDEQYF.

The CDR3 nucleotides read TGTGCCAGCACCGGAAGCGGGGAGACCCAGTACTTC. Translated: CASTGSGETQYF. The J gene is TRBJ2-5, the V gene TRBV6-5; D possibly corresponds to TRBD2 (6 bases). Germline CDR1 MNHEY, CDR2 SVGAGI. Trimming pared 7 bases from V and 5 bases from J, leaving 11 bases between. The CDR3 totals 12 residues.